This T cell receptor (beta chain) is from a study of glioma-infiltrating T cells. Whole-study findings and limits: Very few CDR3 sequences were shared between tissue and blood. Tissue-blood divergence was below expectation in non-neoplastic patients, above in gliomas.

This clonotype appeared a few times. Its antigen is not identified. TCR alpha and beta CDR3 regions were amplified from RNA using iRepertoire nested multiplex PCR. MiXCR was run by TCRdb on the multiplex PCR reads, yielding one entry per CDR3 protein. The sample holds 85,000 to 110,000 distinct CDR3 sequences, under 30% seen once. V shed 1 base and J shed 2 bases, with 12 bases lying between them. This CDR3 contains 15 residues. Germline assignment: CDR1 LGHDT and CDR2 YNNKEL (reference sequence). This TCR came from a human donor with low-grade glioma or glioblastoma, undergoing nonglioma brain surgery, or in good health (not recorded which). The sample was glioma tissue, nonneoplastic brain tissue, or PBMCs (not recorded which). The chain is built from TRBV3-1 and TRBJ2-7; D is possibly TRBD1 (7 bases). The CDR3 loop reads CASSQASGGPYEQYF. In nucleotides, the CDR3 is TGTGCCAGCAGCCAAGCCTCAGGGGGGCCCTACGAGCAGTACTTC.